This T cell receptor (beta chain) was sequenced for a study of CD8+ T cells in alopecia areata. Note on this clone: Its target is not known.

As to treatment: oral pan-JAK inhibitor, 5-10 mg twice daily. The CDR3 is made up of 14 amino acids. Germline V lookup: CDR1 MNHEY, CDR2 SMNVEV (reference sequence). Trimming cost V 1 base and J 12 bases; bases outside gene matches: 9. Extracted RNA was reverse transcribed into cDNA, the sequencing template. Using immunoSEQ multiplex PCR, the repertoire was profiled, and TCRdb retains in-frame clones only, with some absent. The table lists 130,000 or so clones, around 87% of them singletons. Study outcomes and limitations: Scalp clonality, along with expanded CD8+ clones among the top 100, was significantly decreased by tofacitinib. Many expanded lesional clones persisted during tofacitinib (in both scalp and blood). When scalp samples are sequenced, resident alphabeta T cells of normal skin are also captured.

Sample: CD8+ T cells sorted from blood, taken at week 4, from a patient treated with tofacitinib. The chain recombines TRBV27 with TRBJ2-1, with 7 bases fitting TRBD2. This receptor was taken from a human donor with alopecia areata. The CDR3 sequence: CASSLLGRGTGQFF. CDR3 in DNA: TGTGCCAGCAGTTTATTAGGGAGGGGCACTGGGCAGTTCTTC.